This T cell receptor (beta chain) was identified in a study of regulatory T cells in long-lasting Graves disease. Overall study context: Antithyroid drugs had been given to newly diagnosed Graves' patients for under 3 months.

Arm-PCR with iRepertoire HTBI primers amplified the CDR3 regions for these TCR beta libraries. TCRdb itself ran the multiplex PCR reads through MiXCR, one entry per CDR3 protein. The table has approximately 540,000 distinct CDR3 sequences, more than 10% seen once. Time point given: newly diagnosed GD, antithyroid drugs for less than 3 months. PBMCs were the source of the RNA used for TCR sequencing. Comment on this clonotype: A much larger clonotype is one base distant, so this may be a read error.

The CDR3 has 15 amino acids. The germline V gene encodes CDR1 MNHNS and CDR2 SASEGT. These same records also appear under a second study, on T cells in Graves' hyperthyroidism and ophthalmopathy.

The origin of this receptor is a woman in her 30s with Graves disease. The specimen was peripheral blood mononuclear cells (PBMCs), collected at new diagnosis, from a patient treated with antithyroid drugs. The chain carries TRBV6-1 and TRBJ1-4; D perhaps matches TRBD1 (5 bases). The CDR3 region has the DNA TGTGCCGGCAGTCCACGGGGGGAGAAAGATGAAAAACTGTTTTTT. Its translation: CAGSPRGEKDEKLFF.